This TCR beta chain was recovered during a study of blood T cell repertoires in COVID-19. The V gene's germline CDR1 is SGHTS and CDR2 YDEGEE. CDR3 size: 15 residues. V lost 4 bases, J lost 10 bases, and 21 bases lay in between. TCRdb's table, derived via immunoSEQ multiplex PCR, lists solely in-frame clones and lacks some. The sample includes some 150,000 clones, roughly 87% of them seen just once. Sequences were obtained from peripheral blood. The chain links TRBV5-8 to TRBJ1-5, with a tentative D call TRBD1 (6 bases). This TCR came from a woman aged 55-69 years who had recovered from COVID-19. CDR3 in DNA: TGTGCCAGCAGCAGGGGACAATTGCCGACTCAACCCCAGCATTTT. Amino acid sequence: CASSRGQLPTQPQHF.